A selection of T cell receptor beta chains follows, all from one sample in a study of technical replicates of blood from a few donors. Method: immunoSEQ multiplex PCR; TCRdb's copy keeps in-frame clones and lacks some. The top ten clones hold just over 0.25% of a sample with some 79,000 clones, approximately 94% of them seen once. Input material: T cells isolated from PBMCs. The receptors derive from a human donor in good health. CDR3s include the opening cysteine and the closing phenylalanine or tryptophan. A D gene is named only where the DNA matches it firmly. Rows may omit the clone size; those that give it use once, few, many or a size class.

TRBV7-9,TRBJ1-4,once,NA,CASSLSGQLNEKLFF,TGTGCCAGCAGCTTATCCGGACAGCTTAATGAAAAACTGTTTTTT
TRBV27,TRBJ2-7,NA,TRBD1,CASSLQTGTAYEQYF,TGTGCCAGCAGTCTACAGACCGGGACAGCCTACGAGCAGTACTTC
TRBV19,TRBJ1-5,NA,TRBD1,CASSTETGAYQPQHF,TGTGCCAGTAGTACCGAGACAGGGGCCTATCAGCCCCAGCATTTT
TRBV7-2,TRBJ2-6,once,TRBD1,CASRLIGTGKAGANVLTF,TGTGCCAGCAGATTAATAGGGACAGGAAAGGCTGGGGCCAACGTCCTGACTTTC
TRBV4-1,TRBJ2-3,NA,NA,CASSQARRVGSTDTQYF,TGCGCCAGCAGCCAAGCAAGGAGGGTAGGAAGCACAGATACGCAGTATTTT
TRBV7-8,TRBJ1-5,once,NA,CASSLEGGVSNQPQHF,TGTGCCAGCAGCTTAGAAGGGGGGGTTAGCAATCAGCCCCAGCATTTT
TRBV5-1,TRBJ2-7,NA,TRBD2,CASSTERLAGVDEQYF,TGCGCCAGCAGCACGGAGCGACTAGCGGGGGTGGACGAGCAGTACTTC
TRBV6-5,TRBJ1-2,NA,NA,CASRGRDTANYGYTF,TGTGCCAGCAGGGGGAGGGACACCGCTAACTATGGCTACACCTTC
TRBV25-1,TRBJ2-7,once,TRBD2,CASSESRSKAGGPYEQYF,TGTGCCAGCAGTGAATCCAGATCAAAAGCGGGAGGGCCGTACGAGCAGTACTTC
TRBV29-1,TRBJ2-7,NA,NA,CSVAQGNEQYF,TGCAGCGTTGCGCAGGGGAACGAGCAGTACTTC
TRBV2,TRBJ1-1,NA,TRBD1,CARGTGGTEAFF,TGTGCCAGGGGGACAGGGGGCACTGAAGCTTTCTTT
TRBV6-5,TRBJ2-2,NA,NA,CASSYGSGKTGELFF,TGTGCCAGCAGTTACGGGAGCGGAAAAACCGGGGAGCTGTTTTTT
TRBV18,TRBJ1-1,few,NA,CASSPMGSNTEAFF,TGTGCCAGCTCACCTATGGGCTCGAACACTGAAGCTTTCTTT
TRBV5-1,TRBJ1-2,NA,TRBD1,CASSWGQNYGYTF,TGCGCCAGCAGCTGGGGACAGAACTATGGCTACACCTTC
TRBV5-1,TRBJ2-3,NA,NA,CASSFLADTQYF,TGCGCCAGCAGCTTCTTAGCGGATACGCAGTATTTT
TRBV5-1,TRBJ2-1,NA,TRBD2,CASSGALAGDNEQFF,TGCGCCAGCAGCGGGGCCCTAGCGGGAGACAATGAGCAGTTCTTC
TRBV4-1,TRBJ2-7,NA,TRBD1,CASSQYRGAYEQYF,TGCGCCAGCAGCCAGTACAGGGGGGCCTACGAGCAGTACTTC
TRBV18,TRBJ1-1,NA,NA,CASSPQGSVGTEAFF,TGTGCCAGCTCACCTCAGGGTTCTGTGGGCACTGAAGCTTTCTTT
TRBV12-5,TRBJ1-2,NA,NA,CASGLVLHGEGGYTF,TGTGCTAGTGGTTTGGTACTCCACGGTGAGGGTGGCTACACCTTC